This T cell receptor (beta chain) was sequenced for a study of identical twins. Study-wide results and caveats: Analyses of zero insertions could be partly confounded by invariant MAIT and iNKT cells. Cord blood's abundant beta clonotypes had fewer insertions, unlike memory repertoires. Within twin pairs, the out-of-frame alpha sequences they shared showed excess low generation probability. Model-predicted out-of-frame TCR alpha sharing fell below observed values in monozygotic twins.

One entry per CDR3 protein, called by TCRdb with MiXCR from the 5' RACE reads. The sample comprises 1.5 million to 2 million distinct CDR3 sequences, about 32% of which are singletons, and more than 0.25% rests with the top ten. Germline CDR1 and CDR2: SGHRS and YFSETQ. The CDR3 sequence is 16 residues long. This clonotype was observed at least ten times. No antigen is known for it. At one end the junction does not follow the germline gene, possibly because of a read error. This receptor was obtained from a newborn girl in good health. Material for sequencing was cord blood. This chain connects TRBV5-1 to TRBJ2-3, with 13 bases aligning to TRBD2. The CDR3 protein is CASSPGLAGGTDTQYF. DNA of the CDR3: TGTGCCAGCAGCCCCGGACTAGCGGGGGGCACAGATACGCAGTATTTT.